What follows are 8 T cell receptor beta chains derived from one specimen sequenced in a study of cytomegalovirus exposure and HLA in healthy donors. The PCR contained 60 Vbeta and 13 Jbeta primers. Clones were read by immunoSEQ multiplex PCR, and TCRdb kept only the in-frame ones, dropping some. The table includes over 55,000 clones, approximately 80% detected once. What was sequenced was PBMCs. The receptor source for this set is a male donor in good health and CMV-seronegative.

The chain carries TRBV5-1 and TRBJ1-2, with TRBD1 matching 7 bases. Trimming at V came to 2 bases and at J to 3 bases, leaving 4 bases not matched to a gene. Germline assignment: CDR1 SGHRS and CDR2 YFSETQ. This CDR3 is 14 amino acids long. This CDR3 is CASSFTGTDYGYTF. For the CDR3, the DNA is TGCGCCAGCAGCTTTACTGGGACAGACTATGGCTACACCTTC.

The chain couples TRBV6-1 to TRBJ2-6; D unresolved. Germline assignment: CDR1 MNHNS and CDR2 SASEGT. This CDR3 comprises 14 residues. V was trimmed by 6 bases and J by 0 bases, leaving 6 bases between them. In DNA, the CDR3 is TGTGCCAGCAGACATACCTCTGGGGCCAACGTCCTGACTTTC. Encoded protein: CASRHTSGANVLTF.

The CDR3 DNA is TGTGCCAGCAGCTACGGGATTAGCAGGTACACCGGGGAGCTGTTTTTT. It is translated as CASSYGISRYTGELFF. The rearrangement links TRBV5-6 to TRBJ2-2; D might be TRBD2 (5 bases). V lost 3 bases and J lost 3, with 15 bases in between. The CDR3 sequence is 16 residues long. Germline CDR1 and CDR2: SGHDT and YYEEEE.

The gene calls are TRBV6-1 and TRBJ1-1; D not certain. V was trimmed by 4 bases and J by 4 bases, leaving 16 bases between them. CDR3 length: 15 amino acids. In germline, CDR1 is MNHNS, CDR2 SASEGT. DNA for the CDR3: TGTGCCAGCAGTGTGGCGCGGCAGCCGAGCACTGAAGCTTTCTTT. Protein sequence: CASSVARQPSTEAFF.

This clone was seen once. This chain connects TRBV25-1 to TRBJ1-2, with TRBD1 matching 7 bases. J gave up 0 bases and V 1 base, and 5 bases lay outside the gene matches. CDR1 and CDR2 (germline): MGHDK, SYGVNS. The length of the CDR3 is 16 residues. CDR3 sequence: CASSESAGQPNYGYTF. The CDR3, as DNA: TGTGCCAGCAGTGAATCCGCGGGACAGCCTAACTATGGCTACACCTTC.

This chain connects TRBV12-5 to TRBJ1-2; no clear D gene. Trimming cost V 3 bases and J 4 bases, with 9 bases left between them. The CDR3 contains 13 residues. Germline V CDR1 and CDR2: LGHNT, FRNRAP. CDR3 sequence reads: CASGFETGYGYTF. CDR3 DNA sequence: TGTGCTAGTGGTTTCGAGACGGGCTATGGCTACACCTTC. The full variable domain, its missing parts supplied by reference TRBV12-5 and TRBJ1-2, is DARVTQTPRHKVTEMGQEVTMRCQPILGHNTVFWYRQTMMQGLELLAYFRNRAPLDDSGMPKDRFSAEMPDATLATLKIQPSEPRDSAVYFCASGFETGYGYTFGSGTRLTVV.

This chain connects TRBV7-2 to TRBJ2-1, with 9 positions matching TRBD2. The CDR3 is made up of 15 amino acids. Germline V lookup: CDR1 SGHTA, CDR2 FQGNSA. Trimming removed 1 base from V and 8 bases from J; junction bases left unmatched: 6. CDR3 sequence reads: CASSLDPAGGYEQFF. Written as DNA, the CDR3 is TGTGCCAGCAGCTTAGACCCAGCGGGGGGTTATGAGCAGTTCTTC.

The chain uses TRBV19 and TRBJ1-5, with 7 bases matching TRBD1. Germline loops: CDR1 LNHDA, CDR2 SQIVND (reference sequence). The V and J ends lost 10 bases and 1 base, in that order; junction bases with no gene match: 16. CDR3 length: 17 residues. The CDR3 is CATLAFPGQKSNQPQHF. CDR3 nucleotides: TGTGCCACACTCGCCTTTCCGGGACAGAAAAGCAATCAGCCCCAGCATTTT.